One and the same sample provided the 25 T cell receptor beta chains below, sequenced in a study of blood T cells in healthy people across ages. Combining a sample-barcoded 5' primer with a J-beta primer mix, a second PCR ran for roughly 7 to 11 cycles. Using its own MiXCR run on the 5' RACE reads, TCRdb lists one record per CDR3 protein. The sample shows about 1,800,000 distinct CDR3 sequences, about 28% of them seen only once. Specimen: blood. These receptors came from a woman in her 30s in good health.

This clonotype was counted many times. This rearrangement joins TRBV6-2 or TRBV6-3 to TRBJ1-2, with D possibly being TRBD1 (5 bases). V shed 9 bases and J shed 2 bases, with 10 bases lying between them. The germline V gene encodes CDR1 MNHEY and CDR2 SVGEGT. The CDR3 extends over 12 amino acids. The CDR3 DNA is TGTGCCAGTCGTGAGGGGAACTATGGCTACACCTTC. This codes for CASREGNYGYTF.

This clonotype came up a few times. The J gene is TRBJ2-3, the V gene TRBV5-1; maybe TRBD1 (6 bases). CDR3 length equals 14 residues. The V gene's germline CDR1 is SGHRS and CDR2 YFSETQ. Trimming pared 0 bases from V and 9 bases from J, leaving 14 bases between. Here the CDR3 DNA reads TGCGCCAGCAGCTTGGAGCAGACAGGAGGAACGCAGTATTTT. It is translated as CASSLEQTGGTQYF. Together with reference TRBV5-1 and TRBJ2-3, the CDR3 gives the full variable domain: KAGVTQTPRYLIKTRGQQVTLSCSPISGHRSVSWYQQTPGQGLQFLFEYFSETQRNKGNFPGRFSGRQFSNSRSEMNVSTLELGDSALYLCASSLEQTGGTQYFGPGTRLTVL.

The sample holds a few counts of this clonotype. An end of the junction differs from the germline gene, which may be a read error. The genes are TRBV2 and TRBJ2-6, with D possibly being TRBD1 (5 bases). CDR3 length: 15 residues. From germline, CDR1 is SNHLY and CDR2 FYNNEI. DNA of the CDR3: TGTACCAGCAGTGAAAAGGGGACTGGGGCCAACGTCCTGACTTTC. It codes for CTSSEKGTGANVLTF.

On this clonotype: A read error may account for a junction end that differs from germline. This chain joins TRBV12-5 and TRBJ2-4; D perhaps matches TRBD1 (5 bases). The assigned J gene may be wrong: the sequence end matches TRBJ2-5 better. The CDR3 contains 15 residues. Per germline, CDR1 LGHNT and CDR2 FRNRAP. The CDR3 coding sequence is TGTGCTAGTGGTTTGGGACAGAAGTACCAGGAGACCCAGTACTTC. It translates to CASGLGQKYQETQYF.

This clonotype occurred a few times. The CDR3 reads CARTGTSRNEQFF. In DNA, the CDR3 is TGTGCCCGAACCGGGACTAGCCGCAATGAGCAGTTCTTC. The chain combines TRBV30 with TRBJ2-1; 9 positions match TRBD2. Germline-derived CDR1 and CDR2 are GTSNPN and SVGIG (reference sequence). The CDR3 has 13 residues. Germline trimming cut 8 bases from V and 6 bases from J; bases unmatched to any gene: 8. The full variable domain, with the rest looked up from reference TRBV30 and TRBJ2-1, is SQTIHQWPATLVQPVGSPLSLECTVEGTSNPNLYWYRQAAGRGLQLLFYSVGIGQISSEVPQNLSASRPQDRQFILSSKKLLLSDSGFYLCARTGTSRNEQFFGPGTRLTVL.

The rearrangement uses TRBV5-1 and TRBJ2-1; the D is unclear. The germline V gene has CDR1 SGHRS and CDR2 YFSETQ. This CDR3 has 13 residues. V was cut by 1 base and J by 13 bases, with 15 bases left in between. In nucleotides, the CDR3 is TGCGCCAGCAGCTTGTCATCATCAGAGACCCAGTTCTTC. This translates into CASSLSSSETQFF.

This clonotype was observed a handful of times. One base away lies a much larger clone, so this may be a sequencing read error. The rearrangement links TRBV4-1 to TRBJ2-3; possible D gene TRBD2, 6 bases. The CDR3 sequence is 15 residues long. Trimming pared 1 base from V and 8 bases from J, leaving 16 bases between. The V gene's germline CDR1 is MGHRA and CDR2 YSYEKL. Written as DNA, the CDR3 is TGCGCCAGCAGCCAAGGAATGGGGGGTCCAGGTACGCAGTATTTT. Translation: CASSQGMGGPGTQYF.

The genes are TRBV7-8 and TRBJ1-5, with D maybe TRBD1 (5 bases). From germline, CDR1 is SGHVS and CDR2 FQNEAQ. The CDR3 covers 15 residues. Trimming shortened V by 4 bases and J by 6 bases, and 16 bases separated the two germline ends. This CDR3 reads CASSSTRGLGQPQHF. The CDR3 DNA reads TGTGCCAGCAGCTCTACAAGGGGTTTGGGTCAGCCCCAGCATTTT.

The CDR3 region has the DNA TGCAGTGCTACTAGGACTTCCGGGGGGGTTAGCACAGATACGCAGTATTTT. It codes for CSATRTSGGVSTDTQYF. The J gene is TRBJ2-3, the V gene TRBV20-1; TRBD2 agrees at 8 bases. The CDR3 consists of 17 residues. Germline CDR1 is DFQATT and CDR2 is SNEGSKA (reference sequence). J gave up 0 bases and V 4 bases, and 12 bases lay outside the gene matches.

Turning to this clonotype: An end of the junction does not agree with germline; a read error may underlie this. CDR3 sequence: CASSHWTSGSDEQVF. The CDR3, as DNA: TGTGCCAGCAGCCACTGGACTAGCGGGAGCGATGAGCAGGTCTTC. The chain couples TRBV12-3 or TRBV12-4 to TRBJ2-1; 13 bases line up with TRBD2. The CDR3 spans 15 residues.

The V and J genes are TRBV9 and TRBJ1-2, with no clear D. The CDR3 runs 15 residues. V gave up 4 bases and J gave up 1 base, with 14 bases separating them. The germline CDR1 and CDR2 sequences are SGDLS and YYNGEE. The CDR3: CASSYHTSGNYGYTF. The DNA for the CDR3 is TGTGCCAGCAGCTATCATACCAGCGGTAACTATGGCTACACCTTC.

In its sample, this clonotype was seen many times. The chain links TRBV28 to TRBJ2-7, with D possibly TRBD1 on 5 matching bases. Trimming stripped 6 bases from V and 6 bases from J, with 21 bases between. This CDR3 has 15 amino acids. Germline CDR1 and CDR2: MDHEN and SYDVKM. CDR3 sequence: CASSPLGVSSGEQYF. The CDR3 coding sequence is TGTGCCAGCAGCCCTCTAGGGGTCTCCTCGGGCGAGCAGTACTTC.

The table lists this clonotype with a few counts. The V and J genes are TRBV18 and TRBJ2-5; D is ambiguous. This CDR3 is built from 14 residues. CDR1 and CDR2 (germline): KGHSH, LQKENI. V lost 3 bases and J lost 3, with 11 bases in between. Written as DNA, the CDR3 is TGTGCCAGCTCACCGCTCCCCATCAAAGAGACCCAGTACTTC. Encoded protein: CASSPLPIKETQYF.

This clonotype has just a few counts. A much larger clone differs by one base, so this may be a read error. The chain couples TRBV28 to TRBJ2-1, with 9 bases identical to TRBD1. The CDR3 covers 18 residues. Per the germline V gene, CDR1 is MDHEN and CDR2 is SYDVKM. CDR3 sequence reads: CAGSGPGQGGLSYNEQFF. The CDR3 DNA reads as TGTGCCGGCAGTGGACCGGGACAGGGAGGCCTATCCTACAATGAGCAGTTCTTC. The whole variable domain, remainder taken from reference TRBV28 and TRBJ2-1, is DVKVTQSSRYLVKRTGEKVFLECVQDMDHENMFWYRQDPGLGLRLIYFSYDVKMKEKGDIPEGYSVSREKKERFSLILESASTNQTSMYLCAGSGPGQGGLSYNEQFFGPGTRLTVL.

This clonotype was counted between two and nine times. One end of the junction varies from germline; a read error may be responsible. Here the CDR3 reads CASSVGQGFYYDYTF. The CDR3 DNA reads TGTGCCAGCAGTGTGGGACAGGGATTCTACTATGACTACACCTTC. The chain uses TRBV27 and TRBJ1-2; 9 bases line up with TRBD1. The CDR3 has 15 residues. Germline V gene sequence: CDR1 MNHEY, CDR2 SMNVEV (reference sequence).

With respect to this clonotype: At one boundary the junction diverges from the germline segment, which might be a read error. The chain carries TRBV28 and TRBJ1-1; D is ambiguous. Germline V gene data show CDR1 as MDHEN and CDR2 as SYDVKM. The CDR3 runs 13 residues. The CDR3 reads CASSFIINTEACF. The CDR3 DNA is TGTGCCAGCAGTTTCATTATTAACACTGAAGCTTGCTTT.

The sample holds a few counts of this clonotype. J is TRBJ2-7 and V is TRBV5-1; a possible D gene is TRBD2 (6 bases). Germline V CDR1 and CDR2: SGHRS, YFSETQ. V was trimmed by 0 bases and J by 1 base, leaving 14 bases between them. The CDR3 is made up of 16 amino acids. The CDR3 sequence is CASSLEASGRSYEQYF. The CDR3 DNA sequence: TGCGCCAGCAGCTTGGAGGCATCGGGGAGGTCCTACGAGCAGTACTTC.

This clonotype was counted at least ten times. The chain couples TRBV7-9 to TRBJ2-4; 13 nucleotides agree with TRBD2. The CDR3 runs to 17 residues. Looked up from germline, CDR1 is SEHNR and CDR2 is FQNEAQ (reference sequence). The V and J ends lost 2 bases and 5 bases, in that order; junction bases with no gene match: 6. The CDR3 sequence is CASSLWGTSGTENIQYF. CDR3 bases: TGTGCCAGCAGCTTATGGGGGACTAGCGGGACTGAAAACATTCAGTACTTC.

V gene TRBV5-1 combines with J gene TRBJ2-7; 7 bases match TRBD1. The CDR3 runs 15 residues. In germline, CDR1 is SGHRS, CDR2 YFSETQ. J was trimmed by 2 bases and V by 5 bases; bases with no gene match: 10. The CDR3 loop reads CASREGQARTYEQYF. Written as DNA, the CDR3 is TGCGCCAGCAGGGAAGGACAGGCGAGGACCTACGAGCAGTACTTC.

The chain employs TRBV4-3 and TRBJ2-5; tentatively, D is TRBD2 (5 bases). The germline V gene encodes CDR1 LGHNA and CDR2 YSLEER. Between the trimmed V and J ends, which lost 0 bases and 5 bases, there was a span of 13 bases. The CDR3 has 15 amino acids. The DNA for the CDR3 is TGCGCCAGCAGCCAAGATTCTGAGCGGCTGGAGACCCAGTACTTC. It is translated as CASSQDSERLETQYF.

The chain carries TRBV5-1 and TRBJ2-7; tentative D call: TRBD1 (5 bases). V was pared by 3 bases and J by 6 bases, with 13 bases between. Germline V gene lookup returns CDR1 SGHRS and CDR2 YFSETQ. The CDR3 runs 13 residues. CDR3: CASSSPPQGEQYF. The DNA for the CDR3 is TGCGCCAGCAGCTCCCCTCCCCAGGGCGAGCAGTACTTC.

This clonotype was observed a handful of times. CDR3 amino acids: CASSVGPVYEQYF. DNA of the CDR3: TGTGCCAGCAGCGTAGGTCCTGTCTACGAGCAGTACTTC. The gene calls are TRBV9 and TRBJ2-7; no definite D call. The CDR3 spans 13 residues. Germline lookup yields CDR1 SGDLS and CDR2 YYNGEE. With 0 bases removed from V and 3 bases from J, the gap between germline ends came to 7 bases.

This clonotype turned up a few times. The J gene is TRBJ2-7, the V gene TRBV6-6; TRBD2 matches at 14 bases. The V gene end was trimmed by 6 bases and the J gene end by 6 bases; junction bases not matched to a gene: 7. The CDR3 totals 15 residues. CDR1 is MNHNY and CDR2 is SVGAGI in the germline V gene (reference sequence). CDR3 in DNA: TGTGCCAGCAGAATGGGACTAGCGGGAGACCCCGAGCAGTACTTC. Protein: CASRMGLAGDPEQYF.

This chain joins TRBV21-1 and TRBJ2-1; the table's D call, TRBD2, was not checked against the DNA. TRBV21-1 is annotated as a pseudogene. This CDR3 spans 16 amino acids. The DNA of the CDR3 is TGTGCCAGCAGCAAAGGGCGAGCGGGAGAGTACAATGAGCAGTTCTTC. Translated, it gives CASSKGRAGEYNEQFF.

This clonotype was counted only a few times. The V call is TRBV7-8, the J call TRBJ2-1, with 12 bases matching TRBD2. Unmatched junction bases numbered 11, after V lost 1 base and J lost 1 base. The CDR3 spans 20 residues. Germline V gives CDR1 SGHVS, CDR2 FQNEAQ. For the CDR3, the DNA is TGTGCCAGCAGCTTAGTTGGTACTAGCGGGAGGCTTCGGTCCTACAATGAGCAGTTCTTC. Residues: CASSLVGTSGRLRSYNEQFF.